In its sample, the clone carrying this T cell receptor (beta chain) was seen many times. During its preparation, the TCRbeta library received unique molecular identifiers. TCRdb called the PCR reads again in MiXCR, with one record for every CDR3 protein. Counted here are approximately 490,000 distinct CDR3 sequences, around 12% occurring once; the ten biggest clones make up around 5.6%. The sample originates from a study of T-cell reconstitution after alpha-beta-depleted transplantation in children. Germline V gene lookup returns CDR1 MGHDK and CDR2 SYGVNS. The V gene end was trimmed by 3 bases and the J gene end by 3 bases; junction bases not matched to a gene: 8. The CDR3 contains 17 residues.

This TCR was sampled from a human donor who donated a stem cell graft to a child with combined immunodeficiency. Sequenced here: PBMCs from the stem cell graft donor, sampled from the stem cell graft. This chain connects TRBV25-1 to TRBJ2-3; 11 positions agree with TRBD2. The CDR3 loop reads CASSDKSSGGKTDTQYF. CDR3 sequence (DNA): TGTGCCAGCAGTGACAAATCTAGCGGGGGGAAGACAGATACGCAGTATTTT.